The T cell receptor (beta chain) described here comes from a study of OX40 agonist ivuxolimab in advanced cancers. At the level of the study: A male proportion of 70% to 90% was recorded, with mean age about 62 years and range roughly 20 to 85. Findings and limits, study-wide: Researchers report that CD8+ T cells had, on average, more expanded clones than CD4+.

The CDR3 has 16 amino acids. The germline CDR1 and CDR2 sequences are MNHEY and SVGAGI. With V trimmed by 4 bases and J by 0 bases, 4 bases remained unmatched. To note about this clone: Antigen: not known.

Assay used: immunoSEQ multiplex PCR; TCRdb lists only in-frame clones, some missing. The table has 55,000 to 65,000 clones, around nine tenths seen once. This TCR was sampled from an adult with an advanced solid tumor such as melanoma, head and neck, liver or kidney cancer. This material consisted of CD4+ or CD8+ T cells sorted from blood, taken in a trial of the OX40 agonist ivuxolimab. The J gene is TRBJ2-1, the V gene TRBV6-5; 9 bases agree with TRBD2. The CDR3 DNA follows: TGTGCCAGCAGTTCTTTTAGCGGGAGCTCCTACAATGAGCAGTTCTTC. This translates into CASSSFSGSSYNEQFF.